The 18 T cell receptor beta chains presented below share a single source sample, sequenced in a study of blood T cell repertoires in COVID-19. Using immunoSEQ multiplex PCR, the repertoire was profiled, and TCRdb retains in-frame clones only, with some absent. This table has 20,000 to 25,000 clones, over 70% appearing once. Sequenced: peripheral blood. The receptors were gathered from a man in his sixties with active COVID-19.

V gene TRBV19 combines with J gene TRBJ1-5; weak D call: TRBD1 (5 bases). Germline V gene lookup returns CDR1 LNHDA and CDR2 SQIVND (reference sequence). This CDR3 contains 15 residues. V lost 9 bases to trimming and J lost 0 bases, with 15 bases between them. The CDR3 loop reads CASSTGEGSNQPQHF. The DNA for the CDR3 is TGTGCCAGCTCCACGGGGGAGGGTAGCAATCAGCCCCAGCATTTT. The full variable domain, rest sourced from reference TRBV19 and TRBJ1-5, is DGGITQSPKYLFRKEGQNVTLSCEQNLNHDAMYWYRQDPGQGLRLIYYSQIVNDFQKGDIAEGYSVSREKKESFPLTVTSAQKNPTAFYLCASSTGEGSNQPQHFGDGTRLSIL.

The rearrangement links TRBV3-1 (or the pseudogene TRBV3-2) to TRBJ2-7, with TRBD2 matching over 7 bases. The ends lost 1 base at V and 2 bases at J; junction bases unmatched: 2. Germline V gene data show CDR1 as LGHDT and CDR2 as YNNKEL (reference sequence). The CDR3 spans 14 residues. The CDR3 loop reads CASSQGGGTYEQYF. The CDR3 DNA sequence: TGTGCCAGCAGCCAAGGGGGGGGAACCTACGAGCAGTACTTC.

The V and J genes are TRBV7-8 and TRBJ1-6; 7 bases align to TRBD1. CDR1 SGHVS and CDR2 FQNEAQ come from the germline V gene. This CDR3 has 15 amino acids. The J segment lost 7 bases and the V segment lost 5 bases, leaving 8 bases of the junction unmatched. CDR3 bases: TGTGCCAGCAGCGCGCGACAGGGTGGGAATTCACCCCTCCACTTT. This gives the protein CASSARQGGNSPLHF. The complete variable domain, with remaining parts taken from reference TRBV7-8 and TRBJ1-6, reads GAGVSQSPRYKVAKRGQDVALRCDPISGHVSLFWYQQALGQGPEFLTYFQNEAQLDKSGLPSDRFFAERPEGSVSTLKIQRTQQEDSAVYLCASSARQGGNSPLHFGNGTRLTVT.

V and J are TRBV5-1 and TRBJ2-7, with 7 bases matching TRBD2. V gave up 0 bases and J gave up 6 bases; unmatched junction bases: 9. This CDR3 is 15 amino acids long. Germline CDR1 and CDR2: SGHRS and YFSETQ. CDR3 in amino acids: CASSLGQGGGAEQYF. The CDR3 nucleotides are TGCGCCAGCAGCTTGGGTCAGGGCGGGGGTGCCGAGCAGTACTTC.

The chain joins TRBV18 to TRBJ1-5; TRBD1 aligns across 11 bases. Germline-derived CDR1 and CDR2 are KGHSH and LQKENI. The CDR3 sequence is 15 residues long. J lost 2 bases, V lost 3 bases, and 0 bases had no gene match. CDR3 in amino acids: CASSPGQGGNQPQHF. CDR3 nucleotide sequence: TGTGCCAGCTCACCGGGACAGGGGGGCAATCAGCCCCAGCATTTT.

The V call is TRBV2, the J call TRBJ1-1, with a weak D call TRBD1 (6 bases). V lost 3 bases to trimming and J lost 4 bases, with 12 bases between them. The CDR3 contains 14 residues. Germline V lookup: CDR1 SNHLY, CDR2 FYNNEI. Here the CDR3 reads CASSDMGARTEAFF. In nucleotides, the CDR3 is TGTGCCAGCAGTGATATGGGGGCGCGCACTGAAGCTTTCTTT.

V gene TRBV19 combines with J gene TRBJ2-7, with 7 bases lining up with TRBD1. Germline CDR1 reads LNHDA; CDR2 reads SQIVND (reference sequence). The V segment lost 7 bases and the J segment 3 bases; nucleotides outside the gene matches: 6. This CDR3 has 13 amino acids. The CDR3 nucleotides are TGTGCCAGTACTACGGACAGGTTCTACGAGCAGTACTTC. This sequence encodes CASTTDRFYEQYF. The full variable domain, completed using reference TRBV19 and TRBJ2-7, is DGGITQSPKYLFRKEGQNVTLSCEQNLNHDAMYWYRQDPGQGLRLIYYSQIVNDFQKGDIAEGYSVSREKKESFPLTVTSAQKNPTAFYLCASTTDRFYEQYFGPGTRLTVT.

The DNA for the CDR3 is TGTGCCAGCAGCCAAGATGGCGGGAGAGGGGAGCTGTTTTTT. Amino acids: CASSQDGGRGELFF. This rearrangement joins TRBV3-1 (or the pseudogene TRBV3-2) to TRBJ2-2; 7 nucleotides match TRBD2. Trimming at V came to 0 bases and at J to 8 bases, leaving 3 bases not matched to a gene. Per germline, CDR1 LGHDT and CDR2 YNNKEL (reference sequence). This CDR3 spans 14 amino acids.

In its sample, this clone was seen once. V and J are TRBV27 and TRBJ1-5; 9 positions agree with TRBD1. There are 14 residues in the CDR3. V dropped 3 bases and J dropped 6; count of bases not matched to a gene: 3. Germline V CDR1 and CDR2: MNHEY, SMNVEV (reference sequence). The CDR3 nucleotides read TGTGCCAGCAGTTTTGGGACAGGGACTCAGCCCCAGCATTTT. Translated, it gives CASSFGTGTQPQHF.

The sample holds a few counts of this clone. The gene calls are TRBV9 and TRBJ2-2; TRBD2 matches 11 bases. Trimming at V came to 4 bases and at J to 3 bases, leaving 8 bases not matched to a gene. This CDR3 has 17 amino acids. In germline, CDR1 is SGDLS, CDR2 YYNGEE. The CDR3 coding sequence is TGTGCCAGCAGCCAACATAGCGGGAGGGTTTACACCGGGGAGCTGTTTTTT. This encodes CASSQHSGRVYTGELFF. The full variable domain, its missing parts supplied by reference TRBV9 and TRBJ2-2, is DSGVTQTPKHLITATGQRVTLRCSPRSGDLSVYWYQQSLDQGLQFLIQYYNGEERAKGNILERFSAQQFPDLHSELNLSSLELGDSALYFCASSQHSGRVYTGELFFGEGSRLTVL.

The chain employs TRBV6-2 or TRBV6-3 and TRBJ2-7; D possibly corresponds to TRBD2 (5 bases). The germline V gene has CDR1 MNHEY and CDR2 SVGEGT. Trimming removed 5 bases from V and 3 bases from J, with 11 bases in between. This CDR3 has 13 amino acids. DNA for the CDR3: TGTGCCAGCAGTAACGGGGTTAACTACGAGCAGTACTTC. This codes for CASSNGVNYEQYF.

V gene TRBV5-6 combines with J gene TRBJ2-1, with TRBD2 as a possible D gene (6 bases). The CDR3 has 15 residues. CDR1 is SGHDT, CDR2 YYEEEE, per germline. V lost 4 bases and J 7 bases, leaving 18 bases between the germline ends. The CDR3 spells CASSPPGSVGNEQFF. The CDR3 coding sequence is TGTGCCAGCAGCCCCCCCGGGAGCGTGGGGAATGAGCAGTTCTTC.

The CDR3 DNA reads as TGTGCCAGCAGTACGCAAAGGGAGGCTGGAAACACCATATATTTT. It specifies CASSTQREAGNTIYF. The chain joins TRBV28 to TRBJ1-3; D gene uncertain. The CDR3 sequence is 15 residues long. Germline values: CDR1 MDHEN, CDR2 SYDVKM. The ends were cut back, 5 bases at V and 2 bases at J, with 13 bases in the middle.

J is TRBJ1-4 and V is TRBV10-1, with 7 nucleotides matching TRBD1. The CDR3 covers 17 residues. The V and J ends lost 5 bases and 7 bases, in that order; junction bases with no gene match: 16. Per germline, CDR1 WNHNN and CDR2 SYGVQD (reference sequence). The CDR3 nucleotides read TGCGCCAGCAGTTTTTACCAACAGGGGATCATTGGTGAAAAACTGTTTTTT. Amino acid sequence: CASSFYQQGIIGEKLFF.

The chain recombines TRBV19 with TRBJ2-7; 7 bases are a match to TRBD2. The CDR3 spans 14 residues. V gave up 1 base and J gave up 2 bases; unmatched junction bases: 2. Germline lookup yields CDR1 LNHDA and CDR2 SQIVND (reference sequence). The CDR3 nucleotides are TGTGCCAGTAGTATAGTGGCGGGAGCCTACGAGCAGTACTTC. Its translation: CASSIVAGAYEQYF.

V usage is TRBV2 and J usage is TRBJ1-2; the match to TRBD1 covers 9 bases. From germline, CDR1 is SNHLY and CDR2 FYNNEI. This CDR3 spans 14 amino acids. Trimming at V came to 6 bases and at J to 2 bases, leaving 4 bases not matched to a gene. The CDR3 DNA is TGTGCCAGCAGATCGGGGACAGGGAACTATGGCTACACCTTC. Translation: CASRSGTGNYGYTF.

The chain is built from TRBV6-5 and TRBJ2-2; the D gene is possibly TRBD1 (5 bases). Trimming left V 6 bases short and J 3 bases short, with 11 bases between. Germline CDR1 is MNHEY and CDR2 is SVGAGI. CDR3 length: 14 amino acids. The CDR3 region is CASRGQPDTGELFF. The CDR3 DNA sequence: TGTGCCAGCAGGGGGCAGCCGGACACCGGGGAGCTGTTTTTT.

The chain's CDR3 is CASSLTGGGSEAFF. The CDR3 coding sequence is TGTGCCAGCAGTCTTACAGGGGGCGGCTCTGAAGCTTTCTTT. The V call is TRBV27, the J call TRBJ1-1; 9 bases map to TRBD1. V lost 5 bases, J lost 6 bases, and 7 bases stayed unmatched. The CDR3 sequence is 14 residues long. Germline lookup yields CDR1 MNHEY and CDR2 SMNVEV (reference sequence).